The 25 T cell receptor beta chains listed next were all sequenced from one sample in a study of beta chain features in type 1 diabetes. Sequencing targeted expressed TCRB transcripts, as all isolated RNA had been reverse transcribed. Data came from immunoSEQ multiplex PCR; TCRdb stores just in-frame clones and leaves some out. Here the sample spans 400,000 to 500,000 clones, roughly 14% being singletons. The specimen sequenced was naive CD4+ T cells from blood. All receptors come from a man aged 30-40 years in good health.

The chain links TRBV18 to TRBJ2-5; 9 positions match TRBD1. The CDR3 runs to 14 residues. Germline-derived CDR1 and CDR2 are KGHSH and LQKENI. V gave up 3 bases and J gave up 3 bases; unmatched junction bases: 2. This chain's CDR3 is CASSPGQGKETQYF. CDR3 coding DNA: TGTGCCAGCTCACCCGGACAGGGGAAAGAGACCCAGTACTTC.

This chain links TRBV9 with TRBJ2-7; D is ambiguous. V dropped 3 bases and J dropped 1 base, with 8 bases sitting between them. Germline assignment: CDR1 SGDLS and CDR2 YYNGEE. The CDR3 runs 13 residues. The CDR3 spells CASSDPLSYEQYF. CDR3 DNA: TGTGCCAGCAGCGACCCCCTTTCCTACGAGCAGTACTTC.

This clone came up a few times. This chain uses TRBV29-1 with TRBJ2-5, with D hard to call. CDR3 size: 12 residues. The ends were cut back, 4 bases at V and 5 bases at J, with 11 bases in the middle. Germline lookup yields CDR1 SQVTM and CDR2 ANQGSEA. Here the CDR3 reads CSVGVVGETQYF. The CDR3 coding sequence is TGCAGCGTTGGGGTTGTCGGTGAGACCCAGTACTTC.

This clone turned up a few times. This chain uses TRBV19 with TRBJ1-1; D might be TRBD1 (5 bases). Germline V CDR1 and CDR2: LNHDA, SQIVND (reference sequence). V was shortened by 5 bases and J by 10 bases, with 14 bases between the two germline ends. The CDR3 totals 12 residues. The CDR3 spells CASSANRLGAFF. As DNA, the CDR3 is TGTGCCAGTAGTGCAAACAGGTTGGGAGCTTTCTTT.

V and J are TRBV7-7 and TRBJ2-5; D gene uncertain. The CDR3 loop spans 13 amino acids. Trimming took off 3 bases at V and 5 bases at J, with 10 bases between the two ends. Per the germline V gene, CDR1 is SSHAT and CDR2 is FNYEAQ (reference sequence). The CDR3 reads CASSFGGVETQYF. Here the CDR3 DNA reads TGTGCCAGCAGCTTCGGCGGTGTTGAGACCCAGTACTTC.

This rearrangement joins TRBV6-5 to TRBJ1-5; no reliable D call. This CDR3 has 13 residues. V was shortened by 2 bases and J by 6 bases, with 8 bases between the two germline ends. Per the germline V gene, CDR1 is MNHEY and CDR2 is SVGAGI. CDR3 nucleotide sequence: TGTGCCAGCAGTTACAGGTCGGGTCAGCCCCAGCATTTT. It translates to CASSYRSGQPQHF.

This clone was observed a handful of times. CDR3: CASSVVAVTGTGELFF. The CDR3 nucleotides are TGTGCCAGCAGCGTAGTAGCAGTCACGGGCACCGGGGAGCTGTTTTTT. The rearrangement uses TRBV9 and TRBJ2-2; no clear D gene. This CDR3 comprises 16 residues. Germline CDR1 SGDLS, CDR2 YYNGEE. Trimming cost V 0 bases and J 4 bases, with 13 bases left between them.

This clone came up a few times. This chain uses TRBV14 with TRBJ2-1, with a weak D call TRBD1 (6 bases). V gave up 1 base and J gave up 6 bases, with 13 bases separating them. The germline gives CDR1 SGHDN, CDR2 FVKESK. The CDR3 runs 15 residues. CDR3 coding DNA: TGTGCCAGCAGCCAAGGGGCAGGGGAACCCAATGAGCAGTTCTTC. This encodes CASSQGAGEPNEQFF.

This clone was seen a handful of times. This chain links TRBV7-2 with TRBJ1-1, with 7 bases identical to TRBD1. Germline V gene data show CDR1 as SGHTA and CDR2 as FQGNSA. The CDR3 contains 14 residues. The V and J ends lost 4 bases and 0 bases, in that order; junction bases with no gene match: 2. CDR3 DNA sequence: TGTGCCAGCAGCTCGGGACAGCTGAACACTGAAGCTTTCTTT. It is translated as CASSSGQLNTEAFF.

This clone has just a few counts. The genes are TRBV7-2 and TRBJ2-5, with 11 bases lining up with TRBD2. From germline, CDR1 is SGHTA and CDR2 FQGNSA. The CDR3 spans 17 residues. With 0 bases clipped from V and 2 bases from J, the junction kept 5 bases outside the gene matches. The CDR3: CASSLASGGAEQETQYF. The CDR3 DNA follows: TGTGCCAGCAGCTTAGCTAGCGGGGGGGCCGAGCAAGAGACCCAGTACTTC.

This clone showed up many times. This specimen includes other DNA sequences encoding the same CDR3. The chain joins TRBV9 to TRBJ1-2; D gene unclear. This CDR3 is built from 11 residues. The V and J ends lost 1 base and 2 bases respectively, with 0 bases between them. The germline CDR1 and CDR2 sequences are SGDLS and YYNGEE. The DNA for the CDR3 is TGTGCCAGCAGCGTAAACTATGGCTACACCTTC. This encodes CASSVNYGYTF. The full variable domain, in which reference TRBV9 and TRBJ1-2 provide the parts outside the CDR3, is DSGVTQTPKHLITATGQRVTLRCSPRSGDLSVYWYQQSLDQGLQFLIQYYNGEERAKGNILERFSAQQFPDLHSELNLSSLELGDSALYFCASSVNYGYTFGSGTRLTVV.

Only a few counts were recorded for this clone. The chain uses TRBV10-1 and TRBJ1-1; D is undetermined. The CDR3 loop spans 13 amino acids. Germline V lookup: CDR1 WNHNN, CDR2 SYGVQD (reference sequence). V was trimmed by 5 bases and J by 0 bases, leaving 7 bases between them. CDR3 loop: CASSLRLNTEAFF. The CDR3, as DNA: TGCGCCAGCAGTCTCCGACTGAACACTGAAGCTTTCTTT.

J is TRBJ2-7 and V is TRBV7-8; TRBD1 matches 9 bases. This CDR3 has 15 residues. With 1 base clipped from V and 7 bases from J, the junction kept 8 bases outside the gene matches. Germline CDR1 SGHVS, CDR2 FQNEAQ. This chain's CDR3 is CASSLEGTGMREQYF. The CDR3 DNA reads TGTGCCAGCAGCTTAGAAGGGACAGGGATGAGGGAGCAGTACTTC.

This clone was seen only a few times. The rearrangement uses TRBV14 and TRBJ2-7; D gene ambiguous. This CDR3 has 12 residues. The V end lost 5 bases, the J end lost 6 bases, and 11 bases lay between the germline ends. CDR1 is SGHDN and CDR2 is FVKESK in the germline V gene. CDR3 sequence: CASSSFQSEQYF. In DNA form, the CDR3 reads TGTGCCAGCAGCTCCTTCCAGTCCGAGCAGTACTTC.

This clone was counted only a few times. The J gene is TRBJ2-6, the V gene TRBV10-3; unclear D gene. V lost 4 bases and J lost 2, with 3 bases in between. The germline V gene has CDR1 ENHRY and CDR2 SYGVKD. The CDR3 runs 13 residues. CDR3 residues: CAISGAGANVLTF. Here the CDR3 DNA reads TGTGCCATCAGTGGCGCTGGGGCCAACGTCCTGACTTTC.

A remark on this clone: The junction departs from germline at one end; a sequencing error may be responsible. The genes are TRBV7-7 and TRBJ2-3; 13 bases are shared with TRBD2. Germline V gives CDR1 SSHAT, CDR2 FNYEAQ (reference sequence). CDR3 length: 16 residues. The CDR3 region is CASSPGLAGAGDTQYF. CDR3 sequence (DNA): TGTGCTAGCAGCCCTGGACTAGCGGGAGCAGGTGATACGCAGTATTTT.

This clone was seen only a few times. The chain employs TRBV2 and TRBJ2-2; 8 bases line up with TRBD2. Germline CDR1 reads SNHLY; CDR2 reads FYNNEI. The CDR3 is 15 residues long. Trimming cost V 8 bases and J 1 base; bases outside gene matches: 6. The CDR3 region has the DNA TGTGCCAGCGGGGATACTAGCGGGAACACCGGGGAGCTGTTTTTT. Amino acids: CASGDTSGNTGELFF.

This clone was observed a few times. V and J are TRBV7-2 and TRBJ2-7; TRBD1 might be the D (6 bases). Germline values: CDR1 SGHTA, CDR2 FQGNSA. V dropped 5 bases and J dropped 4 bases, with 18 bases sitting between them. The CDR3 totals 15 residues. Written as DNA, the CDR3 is TGTGCCAGCAGCCCACAGAGTGGGGACACATACGAGCAGTACGTC. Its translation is CASSPQSGDTYEQYV.

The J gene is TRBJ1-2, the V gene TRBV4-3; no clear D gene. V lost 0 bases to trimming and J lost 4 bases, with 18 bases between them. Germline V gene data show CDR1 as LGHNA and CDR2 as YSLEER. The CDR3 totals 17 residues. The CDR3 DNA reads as TGCGCCAGCAGCCAAGATGCCCGACTATTCGGGGTCTATGGCTACACCTTC. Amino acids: CASSQDARLFGVYGYTF.

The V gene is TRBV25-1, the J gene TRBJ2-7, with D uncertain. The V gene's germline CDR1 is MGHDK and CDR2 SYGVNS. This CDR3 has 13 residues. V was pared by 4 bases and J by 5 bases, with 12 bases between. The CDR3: CASSVSGSHEQYV. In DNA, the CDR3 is TGTGCCAGCAGTGTTTCTGGTTCCCACGAGCAGTACGTC.

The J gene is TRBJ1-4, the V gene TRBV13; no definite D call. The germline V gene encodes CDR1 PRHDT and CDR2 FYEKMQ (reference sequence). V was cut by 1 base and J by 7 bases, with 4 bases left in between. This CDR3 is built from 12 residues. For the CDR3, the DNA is TGTGCCAGCAGCTTAGTAGGTGAAAAACTGTTTTTT. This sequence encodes CASSLVGEKLFF.

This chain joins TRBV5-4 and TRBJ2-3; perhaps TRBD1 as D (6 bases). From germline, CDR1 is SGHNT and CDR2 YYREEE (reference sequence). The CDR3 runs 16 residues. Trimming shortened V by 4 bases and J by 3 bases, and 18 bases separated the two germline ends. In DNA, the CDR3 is TGTGCCAGCAGCACCGGGACACTGGGGGAAACAGATACGCAGTATTTT. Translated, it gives CASSTGTLGETDTQYF.

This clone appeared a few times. The CDR3 bases are TGTGCCAGCAGCGAGACTAGCGGGTCCTACAATGAGCAGTTCTTC. Encoded protein: CASSETSGSYNEQFF. This chain uses TRBV7-9 with TRBJ2-1; 10 bases match TRBD2. The ends lost 5 bases at V and 1 base at J; junction bases unmatched: 2. CDR3 size: 15 residues. Germline V CDR1 and CDR2: SEHNR, FQNEAQ (reference sequence).

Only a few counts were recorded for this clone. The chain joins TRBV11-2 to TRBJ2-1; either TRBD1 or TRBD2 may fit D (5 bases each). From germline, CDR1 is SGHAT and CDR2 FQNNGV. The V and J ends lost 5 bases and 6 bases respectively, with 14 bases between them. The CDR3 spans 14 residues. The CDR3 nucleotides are TGTGCCAGCAGCCCGATGGTGGGACGCAATGAGCAGTTCTTC. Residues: CASSPMVGRNEQFF.

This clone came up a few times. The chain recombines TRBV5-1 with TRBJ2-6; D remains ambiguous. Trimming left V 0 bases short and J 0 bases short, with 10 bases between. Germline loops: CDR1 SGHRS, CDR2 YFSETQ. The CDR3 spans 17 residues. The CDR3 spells CASSLASQVSGANVLTF. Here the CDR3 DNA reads TGCGCCAGCAGCTTGGCCTCTCAGGTCTCTGGGGCCAACGTCCTGACTTTC.